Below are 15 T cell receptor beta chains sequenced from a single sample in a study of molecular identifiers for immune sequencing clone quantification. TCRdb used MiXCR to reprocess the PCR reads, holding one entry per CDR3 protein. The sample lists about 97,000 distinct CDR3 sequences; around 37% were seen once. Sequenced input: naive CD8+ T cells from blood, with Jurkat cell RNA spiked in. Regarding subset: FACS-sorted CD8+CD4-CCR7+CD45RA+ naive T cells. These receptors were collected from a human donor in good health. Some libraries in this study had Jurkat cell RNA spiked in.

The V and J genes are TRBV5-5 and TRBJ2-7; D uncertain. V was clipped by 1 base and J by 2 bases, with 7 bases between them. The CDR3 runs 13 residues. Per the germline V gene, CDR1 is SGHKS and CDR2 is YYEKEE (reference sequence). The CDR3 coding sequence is TGTGCCAGCAGCTTGTCGGAGACCTACGAGCAGTACTTC. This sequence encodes CASSLSETYEQYF.

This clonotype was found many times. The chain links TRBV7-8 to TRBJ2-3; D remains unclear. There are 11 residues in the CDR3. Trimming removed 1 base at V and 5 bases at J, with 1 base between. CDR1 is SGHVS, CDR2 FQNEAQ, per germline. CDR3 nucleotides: TGTGCCAGCAGCTTAGAAGATACGCAGTATTTT. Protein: CASSLEDTQYF.

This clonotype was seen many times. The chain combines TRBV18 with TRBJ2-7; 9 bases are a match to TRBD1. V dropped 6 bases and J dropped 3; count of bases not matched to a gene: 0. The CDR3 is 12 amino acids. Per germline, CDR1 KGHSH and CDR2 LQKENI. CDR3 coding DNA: TGTGCCAGCTCGGACAGGGGCTACGAGCAGTACTTC. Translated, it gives CASSDRGYEQYF. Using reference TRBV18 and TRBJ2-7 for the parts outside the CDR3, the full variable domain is NAGVMQNPRHLVRRRGQEARLRCSPMKGHSHVYWYRQLPEEGLKFMVYLQKENIIDESGMPKERFSAEFPKEGPSILRIQQVVRGDSAAYFCASSDRGYEQYFGPGTRLTVT.

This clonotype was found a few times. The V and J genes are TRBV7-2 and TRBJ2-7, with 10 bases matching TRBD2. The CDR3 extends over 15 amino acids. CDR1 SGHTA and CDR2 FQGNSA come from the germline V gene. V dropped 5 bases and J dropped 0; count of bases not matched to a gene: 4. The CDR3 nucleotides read TGTGCCAGCAGCCCTTCTAGCGGGAGCTCCTACGAGCAGTACTTC. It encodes CASSPSSGSSYEQYF.

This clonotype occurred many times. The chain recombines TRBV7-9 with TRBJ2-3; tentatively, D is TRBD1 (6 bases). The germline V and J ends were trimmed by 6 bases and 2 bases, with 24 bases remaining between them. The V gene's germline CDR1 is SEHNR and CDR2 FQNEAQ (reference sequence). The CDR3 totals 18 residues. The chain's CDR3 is CASRPIRRTDDYTDTQYF. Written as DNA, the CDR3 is TGTGCCAGCAGGCCTATCCGTCGGACAGACGATTACACAGATACGCAGTATTTT.

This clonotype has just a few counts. CDR3 nucleotides: TGTGCCAGCAGTTCCTACCATACTAGCGGTGACTACGAGCAGTACTTC. Protein: CASSSYHTSGDYEQYF. The rearrangement joins TRBV12-3 or TRBV12-4 to TRBJ2-7; TRBD2 agrees at 8 bases. V shed 4 bases and J 3 bases; nucleotides not matched to a gene: 11. The CDR3 has 16 residues.

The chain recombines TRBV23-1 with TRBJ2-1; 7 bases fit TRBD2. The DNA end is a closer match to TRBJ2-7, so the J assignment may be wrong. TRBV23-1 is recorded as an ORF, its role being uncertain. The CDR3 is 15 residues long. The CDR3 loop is CASSQKREVNNEQYF. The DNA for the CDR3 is TGCGCCAGCAGTCAAAAGCGGGAAGTCAACAATGAGCAGTACTTC.

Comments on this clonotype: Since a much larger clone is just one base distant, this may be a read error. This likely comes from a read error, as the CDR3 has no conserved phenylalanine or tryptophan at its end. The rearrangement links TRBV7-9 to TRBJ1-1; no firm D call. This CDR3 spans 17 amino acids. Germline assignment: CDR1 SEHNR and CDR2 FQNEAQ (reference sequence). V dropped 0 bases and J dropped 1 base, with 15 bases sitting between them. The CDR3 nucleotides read TGTGCCAGCAGCTTAGCGCAGGCGCGACCAAAGAACACTGAAGCTTTCCTT. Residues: CASSLAQARPKNTEAFL.

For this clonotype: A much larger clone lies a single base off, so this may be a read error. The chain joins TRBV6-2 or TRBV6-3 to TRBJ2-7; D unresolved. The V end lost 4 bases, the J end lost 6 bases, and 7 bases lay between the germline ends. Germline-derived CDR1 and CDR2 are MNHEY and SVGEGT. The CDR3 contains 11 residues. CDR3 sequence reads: CASSFKSEQYF. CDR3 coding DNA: TGTGCCAGCAGTTTCAAGTCCGAGCAGTACTTC.

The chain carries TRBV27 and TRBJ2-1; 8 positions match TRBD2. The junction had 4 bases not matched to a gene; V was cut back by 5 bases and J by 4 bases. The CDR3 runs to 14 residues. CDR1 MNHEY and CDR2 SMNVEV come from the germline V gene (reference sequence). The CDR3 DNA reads TGTGCCAGCAGTACTAGCGGAGATTACAATGAGCAGTTCTTC. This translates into CASSTSGDYNEQFF.

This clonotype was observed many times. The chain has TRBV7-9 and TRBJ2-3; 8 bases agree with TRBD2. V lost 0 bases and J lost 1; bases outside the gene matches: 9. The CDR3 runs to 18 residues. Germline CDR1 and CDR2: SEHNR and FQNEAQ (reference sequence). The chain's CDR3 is CASSLALSPLAGTDTQYF. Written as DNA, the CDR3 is TGTGCCAGCAGCTTAGCGCTAAGCCCACTAGCGGGCACAGATACGCAGTATTTT.

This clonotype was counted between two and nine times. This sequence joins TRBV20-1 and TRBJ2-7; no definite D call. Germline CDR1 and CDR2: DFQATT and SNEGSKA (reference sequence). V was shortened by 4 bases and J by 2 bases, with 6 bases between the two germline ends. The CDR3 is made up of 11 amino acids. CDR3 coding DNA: TGCAGTGCTACCGTTACCTACGAGCAGTACTTC. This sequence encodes CSATVTYEQYF.

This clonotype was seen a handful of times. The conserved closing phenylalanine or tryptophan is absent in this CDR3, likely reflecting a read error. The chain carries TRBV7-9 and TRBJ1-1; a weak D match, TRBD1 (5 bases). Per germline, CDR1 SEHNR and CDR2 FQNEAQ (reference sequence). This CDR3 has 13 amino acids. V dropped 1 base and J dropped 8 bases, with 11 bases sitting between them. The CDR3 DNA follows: TGTGCCAGCAGCTTAGGGGCCGGGGCAGAAGCTTTCATT. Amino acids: CASSLGAGAEAFI.

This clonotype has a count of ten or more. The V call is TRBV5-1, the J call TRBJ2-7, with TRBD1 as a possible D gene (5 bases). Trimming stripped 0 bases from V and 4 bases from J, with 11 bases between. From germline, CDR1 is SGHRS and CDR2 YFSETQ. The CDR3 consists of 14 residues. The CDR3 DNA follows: TGCGCCAGCAGCTTGGGACAGACATCATACGAGCAGTACTTC. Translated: CASSLGQTSYEQYF.

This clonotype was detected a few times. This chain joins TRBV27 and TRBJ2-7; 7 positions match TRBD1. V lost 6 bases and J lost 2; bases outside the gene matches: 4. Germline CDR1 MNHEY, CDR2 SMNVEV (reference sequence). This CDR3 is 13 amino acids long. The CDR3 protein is CASRLGTAYEQYF. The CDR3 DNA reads TGTGCCAGCAGATTGGGGACAGCCTACGAGCAGTACTTC.